These T cell receptor beta chains were read from a single sample in a study of radiation and T cells in renal cell carcinoma. Assay: immunoSEQ multiplex PCR; the TCRdb copy retains only in-frame clones and omits some. The table records about 140,000 clones, 70% to 90% of them present only once. This material consisted of blood, taken from a patient whose treatment included radiotherapy and nephrectomy. The receptors originated from a woman in her forties or fifties with renal cell carcinoma. Each CDR3 is given with its conserved first and last residue. A D gene is named only where the DNA matches it firmly. Clone size is shown for a subset of rows, as once, few, many or a class of expanded clone.

>-|-|TRBV28|TRBJ1-5
TGTGCCAGCAGTCAGATGGGGATATATAGCAATCAGCCCCAGCATTTT
CASSQMGIYSNQPQHF
>-|-|TRBV5-6|TRBJ1-4
TGTGCCAGCAGCTTGGGGGTAGGGTCGGGAAAACTGTTTTTT
CASSLGVGSGKLFF
>-|few|TRBV5-1|TRBJ2-3
TGCGCCAGCAGCTTGGAAGGGGCTATAGATACGCAGTATTTT
CASSLEGAIDTQYF
>-|once|TRBV5-6|TRBJ1-6
TGTGCCAGCAGCTTGACTAGCACCCTCCACTTT
CASSLTSTLHF
>-|once|TRBV5-4|TRBJ2-5
TGTGCCAGCAGTACTCATAGCCAAGAGACCCAGTACTTC
CASSTHSQETQYF
>TRBD2|-|TRBV10-1|TRBJ2-1
TGCGCCAGCAGTGGGGGGACTAGCGCCGACAATGAGCAGTTCTTC
CASSGGTSADNEQFF
>TRBD1|-|TRBV14|TRBJ2-5
TGTGCCAGCAGCCGAACAGGGGGCGGACGGGAGACCCAGTACTTC
CASSRTGGGRETQYF
>-|-|TRBV15|TRBJ2-5
TGTGCCACCAGTCAGTTCGGTTTACAAGAGACCCAGTACTTC
CATSQFGLQETQYF
>-|-|TRBV29-1|TRBJ2-5
TGCAGCGTTGAGCCCAAAGAGACCCAGTACTTC
CSVEPKETQYF
>-|-|TRBV7-7|TRBJ2-3
TGTGCCAGCAGCTTACTGACTCCTAGCACAGATACGCAGTATTTT
CASSLLTPSTDTQYF
>TRBD1|-|TRBV19|TRBJ2-7
TGTGCCAGTACCGAGGACAGGGGCTACGAGCAGTACTTC
CASTEDRGYEQYF
>TRBD1|-|TRBV7-2|TRBJ2-7
TGTGCCAGCAGCTACTTCGCCGGGACAGGTTACGAGCAGTACTTC
CASSYFAGTGYEQYF
>-|-|TRBV4-1|TRBJ2-1
TGCGCCAGCAGCCAAGTGCGGCTAATGGTTTACAATGAGCAGTTCTTC
CASSQVRLMVYNEQFF
>TRBD1|-|TRBV7-2|TRBJ2-7
TGTGCCACAAGACAGGGCTCCTACGAGCAGTACTTC
CATRQGSYEQYF
>-|-|TRBV21-1|TRBJ2-7
TGTGCCAGCAACAAAGCCTGGTTCAGGGGCTACGAGCAGTACTTC
CASNKAWFRGYEQYF
>-|-|TRBV10-3|TRBJ2-2
TGTGCCATCAGTGAATCCGCGAACACCGGGGAGCTGTTTTTT
CAISESANTGELFF
>-|-|TRBV30|TRBJ1-6
TGTGCCTGGAGTGAGGGATTCAATTCACCCCTCCACTTT
CAWSEGFNSPLHF
>-|-|TRBV10-1|TRBJ1-1
TGCGCCAGCAGTTTACAGGCCGATCTTTTCTTT
CASSLQADLFF
>-|-|TRBV6-5|TRBJ2-5
TGTGCCAGCAGTTACACGAGACAAGCGGAGACCCAGTACTTC
CASSYTRQAETQYF
>-|-|TRBV5-6|TRBJ1-6
TGTGCCAGCAGCTTCCCAAATACGGATTCACCCCTCCACTTT
CASSFPNTDSPLHF
>-|-|TRBV12-5|TRBJ2-3
TGTGCTAGTGGTACCTACACAGATACGCAGTATTTT
CASGTYTDTQYF
>-|-|TRBV7-2|TRBJ2-5
TGTGCCAGCAGCTTAGTCGTCTTCCAAGAGACCCAGTACTTC
CASSLVVFQETQYF
>TRBD1|-|TRBV9|TRBJ2-3
TGTGCCAGCAGCGCTACGACAGGGTCTAGAACAGATACGCAGTATTTT
CASSATTGSRTDTQYF
>TRBD2|-|TRBV10-1|TRBJ2-1
TGCGCCAGCAGTTCGGGGGACCCTCGACTAGCGGGAGGTGAGCAGTTCTTC
CASSSGDPRLAGGEQFF
>-|-|TRBV5-1|TRBJ2-7
TGCGCCAGCAGCTTGGAGGGCGTATTTCCCCACGAGCAGTACTTC
CASSLEGVFPHEQYF
>-|-|TRBV6-1|TRBJ2-7
TGTGCCGCAGGGTACAAGGGGGTGATGTACGAGCAGTACTTC
CAAGYKGVMYEQYF
>-|-|TRBV7-2|TRBJ2-3
TGTGCCAGCAGCCGATCCGGGACCCCTACGGATACGCAGTATTTT
CASSRSGTPTDTQYF
>-|-|TRBV10-1|TRBJ2-3
TGCGCCAGCAGTGCGATGAGTAGCACAGATACGCAGTATTTT
CASSAMSSTDTQYF
>-|-|TRBV6-6|TRBJ2-7
TGTGCCAGCAGTTACGAGTACGAGCAGTACTTC
CASSYEYEQYF
>-|-|TRBV18|TRBJ1-5
TGTGCCAGCTCACTTATGAGGGACAGCAATCAGCCCCAGCATTTT
CASSLMRDSNQPQHF
>-|-|TRBV7-9|TRBJ2-7
TGTGCCAGCAGCTTAGAGGCTAGAAGTGGCGAGCAGTACTTC
CASSLEARSGEQYF
>TRBD1|-|TRBV28|TRBJ1-2
TGTGCCAGCAGTTCGGGACAGGGGGATGGCTACACCTTC
CASSSGQGDGYTF
>-|few|TRBV30|TRBJ1-1
TGTGCCTGGAGAGGTTGGGGCGGTATCACTGAAGCTTTCTTT
CAWRGWGGITEAFF
>-|few|TRBV19|TRBJ1-2
TGTGCCAGTAGTCCAAGACAGTCGCATGAGACCTTC
CASSPRQSHETF
>-|-|TRBV4-1|TRBJ1-3
TGCGCCAGCAGCCAGAAGGCCTTAATCGGACGGTCTGGGGCTGGAAACACCATATATTTT
CASSQKALIGRSGAGNTIYF
>-|-|TRBV28|TRBJ1-1
TGTGCCAGCAGATTGCAGGGGCTATGGGCTGAAGCTTTCTTT
CASRLQGLWAEAFF
>-|-|TRBV15|TRBJ1-5
TGTGCCACCAGCGGTTATCGGCCCCAGCATTTT
CATSGYRPQHF
>-|-|TRBV9|TRBJ1-1
TGTGCCAGCAGCGAAATTGGGGGGGTCTACACTGAAGCTTTCTTT
CASSEIGGVYTEAFF
>TRBD1|-|TRBV19|TRBJ2-7
TGTGCCAGTAGTAAGAAGGGACAGGGATCCTACGAGCAGTACTTC
CASSKKGQGSYEQYF